Following are 19 T cell receptor beta chains from one sample sequenced in a study of shared clonotypes between healthy human individuals. Terminally differentiated effector memory CD45RA+ cells were excluded from the naive CD8 cells, which were CD45RO-negative and positively selected for CCR7. The method was immunoSEQ multiplex PCR; TCRdb's version includes in-frame clones alone and lacks a portion of them. The data hold some 2.1 million clones, with just under 95% observed a single time. What was sequenced was naive CD8+ T cells sorted from blood. These receptors all stem from a man aged 18 to 29 in good health.

V is TRBV13 and J is TRBJ1-3; the D gene is possibly TRBD1 (5 bases). Germline CDR1 and CDR2: PRHDT and FYEKMQ (reference sequence). The length of the CDR3 is 14 residues. Deletions cut 5 bases from V and 4 bases from J, with 12 bases between. CDR3 DNA: TGTGCCAGCAGCCCGACAGAGATGGGAAACACCATATATTTT. Residues: CASSPTEMGNTIYF.

This chain connects TRBV6-1 to TRBJ1-4; 7 bases agree with TRBD1. Germline loops: CDR1 MNHNS, CDR2 SASEGT. The V and J ends lost 2 bases and 4 bases, in that order; junction bases with no gene match: 1. CDR3 length: 14 amino acids. Here the CDR3 reads CASSEWDSNEKLFF. The CDR3 DNA reads TGTGCCAGCAGTGAATGGGACAGTAATGAAAAACTGTTTTTT.

This chain connects TRBV2 to TRBJ2-3, with 12 bases fitting TRBD2. This CDR3 region has 14 residues. Trimming at V came to 7 bases and at J to 5 bases, leaving 4 bases not matched to a gene. Germline V CDR1 and CDR2: SNHLY, FYNNEI. The CDR3 is CASTELAGGDTQYF. The CDR3 DNA sequence: TGTGCCAGCACCGAACTAGCGGGGGGAGATACGCAGTATTTT.

The rearrangement links TRBV27 to TRBJ2-7; D possibly matches TRBD1 or TRBD2 (5 bases each). V was clipped by 8 bases and J by 2 bases, with 13 bases between them. The CDR3 consists of 13 residues. Germline V gives CDR1 MNHEY, CDR2 SMNVEV (reference sequence). The CDR3 sequence: CASGRDPPYEQYF. The CDR3 coding sequence is TGTGCCAGCGGCCGGGACCCACCCTACGAGCAGTACTTC.

V and J are TRBV4-3 and TRBJ2-7; D is possibly TRBD2 (5 bases). Germline loops: CDR1 LGHNA, CDR2 YSLEER. This CDR3 has 13 amino acids. V was clipped by 2 bases and J by 3 bases, with 8 bases between them. The CDR3 protein is CASSQWAGYEQYF. The DNA of the CDR3 is TGCGCCAGCAGCCAATGGGCGGGCTACGAGCAGTACTTC.

A single count supports this clone. The chain combines TRBV6-1 with TRBJ2-5, with unresolved D. The CDR3 runs 13 residues. Between the trimmed V and J ends, which lost 5 bases and 5 bases, there was a span of 12 bases. In germline, CDR1 is MNHNS, CDR2 SASEGT. The CDR3 DNA reads as TGTGCCAGCAGTTCGTCGGGTGGTGAGACCCAGTACTTC. Translated, it gives CASSSSGGETQYF.

For this clone: This same CDR3 is encoded by further DNA sequences in the sample. The V call is TRBV19, the J call TRBJ2-7; 7 nucleotides agree with TRBD1. After removal of 3 bases from V and 3 bases from J, the junction contained 2 bases not matched to a gene. CDR1 and CDR2 (germline): LNHDA, SQIVND (reference sequence). The CDR3 is 13 residues long. The CDR3 loop is CASSITGDYEQYF. For the CDR3, the DNA is TGTGCCAGTAGTATCACAGGGGACTACGAGCAGTACTTC.

J is TRBJ2-7 and V is TRBV2; TRBD1 matches at 9 bases. V shed 6 bases, J shed 6 bases, and the junction held 15 bases outside the gene matches. In germline, CDR1 is SNHLY, CDR2 FYNNEI. The CDR3 runs 16 residues. DNA for the CDR3: TGTGCCAGCAGCCCGGCGGAGTACAGGGGGCTCTTCGAGCAGTACTTC. It specifies CASSPAEYRGLFEQYF.

The J gene is TRBJ2-4, the V gene TRBV5-1, with D possibly matching TRBD1 (6 bases). V shed 0 bases and J shed 1 base, with 8 bases lying between them. There are 15 residues in the CDR3. Germline CDR1 reads SGHRS; CDR2 reads YFSETQ. CDR3 DNA sequence: TGCGCCAGCAGCTTGGGGCAGGGGGCCAAAAACATTCAGTACTTC. Protein: CASSLGQGAKNIQYF.

The chain recombines TRBV18 with TRBJ2-7; 10 nucleotides agree with TRBD1. The germline CDR1 and CDR2 sequences are KGHSH and LQKENI. The ends lost 2 bases at V and 5 bases at J; junction bases unmatched: 3. The CDR3 has 14 residues. The CDR3 reads CASSPVDRGNEQYF. For the CDR3, the DNA is TGTGCCAGCTCACCAGTGGACAGGGGGAACGAGCAGTACTTC.

The chain is built from TRBV28 and TRBJ2-7; TRBD2 matches at 10 bases. There are 14 residues in the CDR3. The ends lost 7 bases at V and 3 bases at J; junction bases unmatched: 6. Germline CDR1 is MDHEN and CDR2 is SYDVKM. The CDR3 nucleotides read TGTGCCAGCACCCGACTAGCGGGCCTCTACGAGCAGTACTTC. Translation: CASTRLAGLYEQYF.

Points on this clone: This CDR3 is also generated by other DNA sequences in the sample. The chain uses TRBV4-1 and TRBJ2-7; the match to TRBD1 covers 11 bases. CDR3 length: 14 residues. Germline trimming cut 3 bases from V and 5 bases from J; bases unmatched to any gene: 3. Germline CDR1 MGHRA, CDR2 YSYEKL. The CDR3 here is CASSQGQGVHEQYF. CDR3 bases: TGCGCCAGCAGCCAGGGACAGGGGGTCCACGAGCAGTACTTC.

This sequence joins TRBV6-1 and TRBJ2-1, with D unresolved. The CDR3 runs to 11 residues. The germline V and J ends were trimmed by 6 bases and 5 bases, with 5 bases remaining between them. CDR1 MNHNS and CDR2 SASEGT come from the germline V gene. CDR3 loop: CASRGDNEQFF. The DNA of the CDR3 is TGTGCCAGCAGGGGTGACAATGAGCAGTTCTTC.

To note about this clone: Additional DNA sequences in this sample encode the identical CDR3. The chain couples TRBV5-1 to TRBJ1-1; D gene ambiguous. The CDR3 loop spans 13 amino acids. Germline V CDR1 and CDR2: SGHRS, YFSETQ. The V end lost 0 bases, the J end lost 0 bases, and 3 bases lay between the germline ends. CDR3 protein: CASSLGLNTEAFF. The CDR3 nucleotides read TGCGCCAGCAGCTTGGGACTGAACACTGAAGCTTTCTTT.

The chain couples TRBV2 to TRBJ2-7; 10 bases agree with TRBD1. Per germline, CDR1 SNHLY and CDR2 FYNNEI. The CDR3 has 16 residues. Trimming took 0 bases from V and 5 from J; bases not matched to a gene: 7. The CDR3 sequence: CASSEAAGTGAHEQYF. DNA for the CDR3: TGTGCCAGCAGTGAAGCGGCCGGGACAGGGGCCCACGAGCAGTACTTC.

The V call is TRBV5-6, the J call TRBJ2-1; D call uncertain. The germline V gene encodes CDR1 SGHDT and CDR2 YYEEEE. CDR3 length: 15 amino acids. The ends were cut back, 4 bases at V and 6 bases at J, with 17 bases in the middle. The chain's CDR3 is CASSPWARVGNEQFF. The CDR3 DNA follows: TGTGCCAGCAGCCCTTGGGCCCGAGTCGGCAATGAGCAGTTCTTC.

Note on this clone: The sample carries other DNA sequences with the same CDR3. The chain links TRBV7-6 to TRBJ2-7, with D maybe TRBD1 (6 bases). V dropped 5 bases and J dropped 0 bases, with 11 bases sitting between them. Germline lookup yields CDR1 SGHVS and CDR2 FNYEAQ. The CDR3 length is 14 residues. CDR3 region: CASSPADSSYEQYF. The CDR3 DNA is TGTGCCAGCAGCCCGGCGGACAGCTCCTACGAGCAGTACTTC.

This clone was observed a single time. The gene calls are TRBV5-4 and TRBJ1-2; D might be TRBD1 (6 bases). This CDR3 is 15 amino acids long. The V end was cut by 0 bases, the J end by 4 bases, with 13 bases between. From germline, CDR1 is SGHNT and CDR2 YYREEE (reference sequence). The CDR3 sequence is CASSLAGGPSYGYTF. The CDR3, as DNA: TGTGCCAGCAGCTTGGCCGGGGGGCCGTCCTATGGCTACACCTTC.

V is TRBV11-1 and J is TRBJ2-3; D is unclear. Germline loops: CDR1 SGHAT, CDR2 FQDESV (reference sequence). The germline V and J ends were trimmed by 5 bases and 6 bases, with 12 bases remaining between them. The length of the CDR3 is 13 residues. DNA for the CDR3: TGTGCCAGCAGCCTCTATCTAGGGGATACGCAGTATTTT. Amino acids: CASSLYLGDTQYF. Full variable domain (outside the CDR3, taken from reference TRBV11-1 and TRBJ2-3): EAEVAQSPRYKITEKSQAVAFWCDPISGHATLYWYRQILGQGPELLVQFQDESVVDDSQLPKDRFSAERLKGVDSTLKIQPAELGDSAMYLCASSLYLGDTQYFGPGTRLTVL.